This T cell receptor (beta chain) originates from a study of resident and recirculating memory T cells in vitiligo. Findings and limits, study-wide: Non-conserved TCRs across sites and patients suggested distinct clones per lesion.

Notes on this clone: The antigen is undetermined.

Stable vitiligo meant no lesion change over the previous 6 months. Anyone treated within the previous three months was excluded. The CDR3 runs to 16 residues. V was cut by 4 bases and J by 2 bases, with 18 bases left in between. Germline loops: CDR1 SGHRS, CDR2 YFSETQ. Sequenced by immunoSEQ multiplex PCR; TCRdb stores in-frame clones only, minus some. The sample lists tens of thousands of clones; 90% to 95% were seen once. This TCR was recovered from a male donor with vitiligo. V gene TRBV5-1 combines with J gene TRBJ1-2, with D unclear. Sequencing input: blood. In nucleotides, the CDR3 is TGCGCCAGCAGCCCCGGTTGGCGGCCTAACAACTATGGCTACACCTTC. The encoded protein is CASSPGWRPNNYGYTF.